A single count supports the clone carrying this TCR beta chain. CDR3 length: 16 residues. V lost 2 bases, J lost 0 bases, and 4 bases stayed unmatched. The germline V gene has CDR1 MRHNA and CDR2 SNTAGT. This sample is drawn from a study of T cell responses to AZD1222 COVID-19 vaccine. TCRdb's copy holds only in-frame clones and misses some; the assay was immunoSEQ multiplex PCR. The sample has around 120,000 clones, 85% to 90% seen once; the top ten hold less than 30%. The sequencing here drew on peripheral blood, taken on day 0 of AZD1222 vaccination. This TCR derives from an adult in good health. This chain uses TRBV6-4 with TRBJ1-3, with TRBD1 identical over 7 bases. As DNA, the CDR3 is TGTGCCAGCAGTGACCCGGGACAGAACTCTGGAAACACCATATATTTT. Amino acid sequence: CASSDPGQNSGNTIYF.